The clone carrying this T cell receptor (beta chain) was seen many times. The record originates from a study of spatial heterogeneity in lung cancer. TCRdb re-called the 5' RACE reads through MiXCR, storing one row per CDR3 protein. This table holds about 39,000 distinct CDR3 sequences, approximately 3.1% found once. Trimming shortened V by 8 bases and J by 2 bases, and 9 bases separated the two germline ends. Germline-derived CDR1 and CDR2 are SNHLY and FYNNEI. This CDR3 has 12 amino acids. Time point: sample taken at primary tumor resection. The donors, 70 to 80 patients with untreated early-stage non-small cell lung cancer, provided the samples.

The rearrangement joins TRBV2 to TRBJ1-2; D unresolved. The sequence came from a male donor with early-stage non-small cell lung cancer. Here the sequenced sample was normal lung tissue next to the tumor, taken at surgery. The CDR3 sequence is CASGLSNYGYTF. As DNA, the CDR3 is TGTGCCAGCGGTTTGTCCAACTATGGCTACACCTTC.